This paragraph reports one T cell receptor (beta chain). Trimming cost V 7 bases and J 4 bases, with 13 bases left between them. The CDR3 contains 13 residues. Germline CDR1 and CDR2: ENHRY and SYGVKD. This sample was included in a study of shared clonotypes between healthy human individuals. Sequenced by immunoSEQ multiplex PCR; TCRdb stores in-frame clones only, minus some. The repertoire holds about 1 million clones, with around 74% as singletons. Sequenced: memory CD4+ T cells sorted from blood. The subset is: CD45RA-negative fraction. The TCR originated in a man between 18 and 35 years old in good health. The chain links TRBV10-3 to TRBJ1-1, with D perhaps TRBD1 (6 bases). The CDR3 is CAITPGGGTEAFF. The CDR3 nucleotides read TGTGCCATCACCCCCGGAGGGGGCACTGAAGCTTTCTTT.